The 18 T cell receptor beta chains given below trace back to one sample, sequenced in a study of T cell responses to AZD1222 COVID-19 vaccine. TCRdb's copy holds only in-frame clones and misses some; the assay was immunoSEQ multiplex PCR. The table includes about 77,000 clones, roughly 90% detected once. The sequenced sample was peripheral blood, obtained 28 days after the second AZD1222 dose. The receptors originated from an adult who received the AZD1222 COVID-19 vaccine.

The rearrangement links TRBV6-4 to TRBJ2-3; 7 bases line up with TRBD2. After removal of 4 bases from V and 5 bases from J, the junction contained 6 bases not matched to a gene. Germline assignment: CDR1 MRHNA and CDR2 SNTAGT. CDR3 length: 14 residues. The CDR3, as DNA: TGTGCCAGCAGTGTCTTCGTAGCGGGAGATACGCAGTATTTT. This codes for CASSVFVAGDTQYF.

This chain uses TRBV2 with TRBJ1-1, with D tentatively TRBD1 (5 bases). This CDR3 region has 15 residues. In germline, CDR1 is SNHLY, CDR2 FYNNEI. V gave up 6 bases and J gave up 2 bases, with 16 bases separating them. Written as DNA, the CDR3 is TGTGCCAGCAGATCCGACAGAAACTCTAACACTGAAGCTTTCTTT. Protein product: CASRSDRNSNTEAFF.

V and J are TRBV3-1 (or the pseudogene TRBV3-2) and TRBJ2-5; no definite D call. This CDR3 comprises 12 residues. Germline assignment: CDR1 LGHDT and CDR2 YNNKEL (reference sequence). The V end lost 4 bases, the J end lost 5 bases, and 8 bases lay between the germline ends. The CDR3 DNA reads TGTGCCAGCAGCCTCTACCGGGAGACCCAGTACTTC. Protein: CASSLYRETQYF.

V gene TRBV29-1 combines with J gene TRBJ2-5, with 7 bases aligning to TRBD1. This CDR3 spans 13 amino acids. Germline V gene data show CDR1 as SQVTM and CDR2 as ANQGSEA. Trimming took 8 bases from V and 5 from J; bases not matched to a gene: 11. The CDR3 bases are TGCAGCACCGAACAGGGGTCAGGGGAGACCCAGTACTTC. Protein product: CSTEQGSGETQYF. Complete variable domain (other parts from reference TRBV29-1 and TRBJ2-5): SAVISQKPSRDICQRGTSLTIQCQVDSQVTMMFWYRQQPGQSLTLIATANQGSEATYESGFVIDKFPISRPNLTFSTLTVSNMSPEDSSIYLCSTEQGSGETQYFGPGTRLLVL.

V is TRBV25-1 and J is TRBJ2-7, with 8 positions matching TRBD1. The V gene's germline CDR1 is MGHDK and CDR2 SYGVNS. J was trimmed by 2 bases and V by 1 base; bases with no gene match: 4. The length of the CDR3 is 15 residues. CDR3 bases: TGTGCCAGCAGTGAATGGGACAGGCCTCCCTACGAGCAGTACTTC. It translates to CASSEWDRPPYEQYF.

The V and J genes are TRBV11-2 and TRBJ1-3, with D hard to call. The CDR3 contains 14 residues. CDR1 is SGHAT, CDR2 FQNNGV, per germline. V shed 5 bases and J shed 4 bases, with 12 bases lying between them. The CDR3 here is CASSMTREGNTIYF. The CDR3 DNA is TGTGCCAGCAGCATGACCCGAGAGGGAAACACCATATATTTT.

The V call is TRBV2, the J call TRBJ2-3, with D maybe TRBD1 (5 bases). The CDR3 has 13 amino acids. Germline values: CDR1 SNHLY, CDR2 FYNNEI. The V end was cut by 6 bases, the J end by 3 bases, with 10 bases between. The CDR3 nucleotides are TGTGCCAGCAGAAACAGGTGGACAGATACGCAGTATTTT. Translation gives CASRNRWTDTQYF.

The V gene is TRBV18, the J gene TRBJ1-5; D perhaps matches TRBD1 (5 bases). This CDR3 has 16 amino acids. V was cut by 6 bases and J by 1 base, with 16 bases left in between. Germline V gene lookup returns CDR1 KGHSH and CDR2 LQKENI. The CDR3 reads CASSRIGGVSNQPQHF. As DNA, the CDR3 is TGTGCCAGCTCTCGGATAGGAGGGGTAAGCAATCAGCCCCAGCATTTT.

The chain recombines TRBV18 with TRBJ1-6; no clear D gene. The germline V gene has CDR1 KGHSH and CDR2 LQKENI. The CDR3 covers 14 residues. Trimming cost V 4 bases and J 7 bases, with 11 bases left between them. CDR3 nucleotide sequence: TGTGCCAGCTCACAGGAAGGCTACAATTCACCCCTCCACTTT. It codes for CASSQEGYNSPLHF.

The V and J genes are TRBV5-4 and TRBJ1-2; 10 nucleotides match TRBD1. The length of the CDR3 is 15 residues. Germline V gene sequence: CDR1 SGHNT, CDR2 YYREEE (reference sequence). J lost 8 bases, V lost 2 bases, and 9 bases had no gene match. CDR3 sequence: CASSLFGTGDSGYTF. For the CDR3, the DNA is TGTGCCAGCAGCTTATTTGGGACAGGGGATAGCGGCTACACCTTC.

This CDR3 reads CASPAWGPPDTQYF. The CDR3, as DNA: TGTGCCAGCCCGGCCTGGGGGCCTCCTGATACGCAGTATTTT. The rearrangement links TRBV21-1 to TRBJ2-3; the DNA was not compared with TRBD1, the D call given in the table. TRBV21-1 is annotated as a pseudogene. CDR3 length: 14 residues.

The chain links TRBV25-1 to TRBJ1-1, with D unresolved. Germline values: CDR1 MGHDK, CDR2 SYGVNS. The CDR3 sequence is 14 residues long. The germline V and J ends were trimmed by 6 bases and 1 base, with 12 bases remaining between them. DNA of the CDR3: TGTGCCAGCAGCCTTGGCGGGAAGAACACTGAAGCTTTCTTT. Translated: CASSLGGKNTEAFF.

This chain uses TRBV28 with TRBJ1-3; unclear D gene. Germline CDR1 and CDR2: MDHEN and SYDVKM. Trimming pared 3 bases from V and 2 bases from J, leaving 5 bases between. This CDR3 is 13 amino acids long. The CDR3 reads CASSLGAGNTIYF. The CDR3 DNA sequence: TGTGCCAGCAGTTTGGGTGCTGGAAACACCATATATTTT.

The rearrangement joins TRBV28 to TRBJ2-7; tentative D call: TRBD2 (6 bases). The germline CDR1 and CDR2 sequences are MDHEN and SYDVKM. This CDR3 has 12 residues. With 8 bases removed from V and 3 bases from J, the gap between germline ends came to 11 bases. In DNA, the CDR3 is TGTGCCAGCGGGGGACTCAGCTACGAGCAGTACTTC. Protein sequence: CASGGLSYEQYF.

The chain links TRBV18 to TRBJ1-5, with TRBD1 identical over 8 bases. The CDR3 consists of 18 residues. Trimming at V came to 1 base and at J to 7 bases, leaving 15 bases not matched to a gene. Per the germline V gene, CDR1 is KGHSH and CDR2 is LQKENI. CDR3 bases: TGTGCCAGCTCACCACTACAAATGGTAGGCAGGGGGCACCAGCCCCAGCATTTT. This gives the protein CASSPLQMVGRGHQPQHF.

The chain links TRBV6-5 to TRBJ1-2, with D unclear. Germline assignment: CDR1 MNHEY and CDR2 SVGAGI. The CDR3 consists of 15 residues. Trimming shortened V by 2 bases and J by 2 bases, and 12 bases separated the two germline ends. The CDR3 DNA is TGTGCCAGCAGTTACCCCGCCGTAGGGAACTATGGCTACACCTTC. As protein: CASSYPAVGNYGYTF.

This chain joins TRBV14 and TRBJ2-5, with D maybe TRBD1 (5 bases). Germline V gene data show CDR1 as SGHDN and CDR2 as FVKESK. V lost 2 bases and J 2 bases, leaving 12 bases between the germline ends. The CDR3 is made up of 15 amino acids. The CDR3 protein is CASSQITGAQETQYF. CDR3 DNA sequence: TGTGCCAGCAGCCAAATAACAGGAGCACAAGAGACCCAGTACTTC.

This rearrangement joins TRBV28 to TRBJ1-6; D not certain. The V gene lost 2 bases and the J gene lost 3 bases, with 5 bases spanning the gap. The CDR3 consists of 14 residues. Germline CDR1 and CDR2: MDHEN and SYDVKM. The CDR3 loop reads CASSLLGYNSPLHF. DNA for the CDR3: TGTGCCAGCAGTTTACTAGGCTATAATTCACCCCTCCACTTT.